This entry lists 10 T cell receptor beta chains sequenced from one sample in a study of blood T cell repertoires in COVID-19. Repertoires were generated with immunoSEQ multiplex PCR, while TCRdb's copy carries only in-frame clones and drops some. The sample carries 60,000 or so clones, roughly 68% recorded once. The sample consisted of peripheral blood. These receptors were taken from a woman older than 75 with acute or convalescent COVID-19.

V and J are TRBV5-6 and TRBJ2-6, with a possible D match to TRBD1 (6 bases). CDR1 and CDR2 (germline): SGHDT, YYEEEE. The CDR3 sequence is 13 residues long. V was clipped by 0 bases and J by 13 bases, with 11 bases between them. The CDR3 DNA is TGTGCCAGCAGCTTGGACAGGGAGTTTGTCCTGACTTTC. Translating it yields CASSLDREFVLTF. The full variable domain, completed using reference TRBV5-6 and TRBJ2-6, is DAGVTQSPTHLIKTRGQQVTLRCSPKSGHDTVSWYQQALGQGPQFIFQYYEEEERQRGNFPDRFSGHQFPNYSSELNVNALLLGDSALYLCASSLDREFVLTFGAGSRLTVL.

V and J are TRBV7-9 and TRBJ1-1; 7 bases line up with TRBD1. CDR1 is SEHNR and CDR2 is FQNEAQ in the germline V gene (reference sequence). J was trimmed by 3 bases and V by 5 bases; bases with no gene match: 9. The CDR3 is 15 amino acids. Here the CDR3 reads CASSVRQGSDTEAFF. The CDR3 DNA follows: TGTGCCAGCAGCGTACGACAGGGTTCGGACACTGAAGCTTTCTTT. The full variable domain, with the rest looked up from reference TRBV7-9 and TRBJ1-1, is DTGVSQNPRHKITKRGQNVTFRCDPISEHNRLYWYRQTLGQGPEFLTYFQNEAQLEKSRLLSDRFSAERPKGSFSTLEIQRTEQGDSAMYLCASSVRQGSDTEAFFGQGTRLTVV.

The rearrangement joins TRBV7-9 to TRBJ1-2, with TRBD1 identical over 9 bases. V gave up 2 bases and J gave up 8 bases; unmatched junction bases: 15. Germline V gene lookup returns CDR1 SEHNR and CDR2 FQNEAQ (reference sequence). This CDR3 region has 17 residues. As DNA, the CDR3 is TGTGCCAGCAGCTTATTAGGAAAACGGACCGGGACAGGGGGCTACACCTTC. As protein: CASSLLGKRTGTGGYTF.

This rearrangement joins TRBV27 to TRBJ1-3, with D uncertain. The V gene's germline CDR1 is MNHEY and CDR2 SMNVEV (reference sequence). The V end lost 6 bases, the J end lost 4 bases, and 13 bases lay between the germline ends. This CDR3 contains 14 residues. CDR3 nucleotides: TGTGCCAGCAGGAACAGTGGCCGGGGAAACACCATATATTTT. Protein: CASRNSGRGNTIYF.

V usage is TRBV28 and J usage is TRBJ1-6; no reliable D call. This CDR3 is built from 14 residues. V dropped 3 bases and J dropped 9 bases, with 12 bases sitting between them. The germline CDR1 and CDR2 sequences are MDHEN and SYDVKM. This chain's CDR3 is CASSFLGSTSPLHF. CDR3 sequence (DNA): TGTGCCAGCAGTTTTCTGGGGAGTACTTCACCCCTCCACTTT.

At least ten counts were recorded for this clone. This chain connects TRBV7-2 to TRBJ1-2; 8 bases align to TRBD1. The germline V gene has CDR1 SGHTA and CDR2 FQGNSA. The CDR3 length is 15 residues. After removal of 5 bases from V and 4 bases from J, the junction contained 9 bases not matched to a gene. The CDR3 coding sequence is TGTGCCAGCAGCCAAGAATCGACAGGGGCCTATGGCTACACCTTC. It specifies CASSQESTGAYGYTF.

About this clone: Germline is not matched at one junction end, which may reflect a read error. The CDR3 DNA sequence: TGTGCCAGCAGTACGGGACTAGCGGTACCTTCTCACTTC. This codes for CASSTGLAVPSHF. The chain couples TRBV27 to TRBJ2-7; 11 bases are shared with TRBD2. CDR1 is MNHEY and CDR2 is SMNVEV in the germline V gene (reference sequence). CDR3 length: 13 amino acids.

The rearrangement uses TRBV19 and TRBJ2-2; 14 bases are a match to TRBD2. After removal of 3 bases from V and 6 bases from J, the junction contained 6 bases not matched to a gene. Germline assignment: CDR1 LNHDA and CDR2 SQIVND (reference sequence). This CDR3 is 17 amino acids long. The CDR3 loop reads CASSIRTSGRQSGELFF. The CDR3 bases are TGTGCCAGTAGTATCAGGACTAGCGGGAGGCAGTCCGGGGAGCTGTTTTTT.

The gene calls are TRBV18 and TRBJ2-5; no definite D call. Germline assignment: CDR1 KGHSH and CDR2 LQKENI. V was shortened by 6 bases and J by 4 bases, with 12 bases between the two germline ends. The CDR3 contains 13 residues. In DNA, the CDR3 is TGTGCCAGCTCGCCAATCGTTTCAGAGACCCAGTACTTC. Protein product: CASSPIVSETQYF.

This clone came up a few times. The rearrangement links TRBV5-1 to TRBJ1-4; 8 positions match TRBD1. From germline, CDR1 is SGHRS and CDR2 YFSETQ. The ends lost 3 bases at V and 7 bases at J; junction bases unmatched: 11. The CDR3 covers 16 residues. CDR3 in amino acids: CASSSLSGGGGEKLFF. In DNA form, the CDR3 reads TGCGCCAGCAGCTCGCTCTCAGGGGGCGGGGGTGAAAAACTGTTTTTT.